What follows are 15 T cell receptor beta chains derived from one specimen sequenced in a study of metastatic and nonmetastatic thyroid tumors. All patients reached thyroid surgery having received no treatment beforehand. TCRdb re-called the PCR reads with MiXCR. The sample yields about 69,000 clones, 13% to 15% seen once. Sample: blood. The origin of the receptors is a male donor with papillary thyroid cancer or a benign thyroid nodule (not recorded which). Some clones in this sample may be carry-over from other donors' samples.

The sample holds many counts of this clone. This chain joins TRBV20-1 and TRBJ2-3, with 9 bases identical to TRBD2. The CDR3 is made up of 16 amino acids. CDR1 DFQATT and CDR2 SNEGSKA come from the germline V gene (reference sequence). With V trimmed by 6 bases and J by 0 bases, 10 bases remained unmatched. CDR3 protein: CSAGGTSYTSTDTQYF. The CDR3 nucleotides are TGCAGTGCGGGAGGGACTAGCTATACTAGCACAGATACGCAGTATTTT.

The sample holds many counts of this clone. This chain connects TRBV6-5 to TRBJ2-3, with D possibly TRBD2 on 6 matching bases. Germline CDR1 and CDR2: MNHEY and SVGAGI. This CDR3 has 16 residues. The V gene lost 0 bases and the J gene lost 0 bases, with 10 bases spanning the gap. The CDR3 region is CASSYSSGRSTDTQYF. DNA of the CDR3: TGTGCCAGCAGTTACTCGTCCGGGAGAAGCACAGATACGCAGTATTTT.

As for this clone: One end of the junction varies from germline; a read error may be responsible. The CDR3 spells CSGSPSGSPYGQYF. CDR3 in DNA: TGCAGTGGTAGTCCTAGCGGGAGCCCCTACGGGCAGTACTTC. This sequence joins TRBV20-1 and TRBJ2-7, with TRBD2 matching over 10 bases. The CDR3 is 14 residues long. Looked up from germline, CDR1 is DFQATT and CDR2 is SNEGSKA (reference sequence).

This chain joins TRBV2 and TRBJ2-7, with TRBD1 matching over 7 bases. The CDR3 runs 13 residues. V lost 7 bases and J lost 3; bases outside the gene matches: 6. Germline V lookup: CDR1 SNHLY, CDR2 FYNNEI. In DNA, the CDR3 is TGTGCCAGCAAGGTGCAGGGGGTCTACGAGCAGTACTTC. Protein sequence: CASKVQGVYEQYF.

This clone showed up many times. The chain couples TRBV6-1 to TRBJ2-5; TRBD2 is a possible D gene (5 bases). Germline CDR1 reads MNHNS; CDR2 reads SASEGT. The CDR3 runs to 13 residues. Trimming took off 6 bases at V and 1 base at J, with 9 bases between the two ends. The CDR3 nucleotides read TGTGCCAGCAGATTAGCGTTCCAAGAGACCCAGTACTTC. This gives the protein CASRLAFQETQYF.

This clone occurred many times. The chain combines TRBV5-1 with TRBJ2-7, with D maybe TRBD2 (5 bases). This CDR3 is 14 amino acids long. Germline V gives CDR1 SGHRS, CDR2 YFSETQ. V was clipped by 3 bases and J by 8 bases, with 18 bases between them. CDR3 in DNA: TGCGCCAGCAGCTCGGAGGACCCGCGTGAGAAGCAGTACGTC. Protein sequence: CASSSEDPREKQYV.

This clone was observed a handful of times. At one end the junction does not follow the germline gene, possibly because of a read error. The chain is built from TRBV6-1 and TRBJ1-1, with a possible D match to TRBD1 (5 bases). The germline CDR1 and CDR2 sequences are MNHNS and SASEGT. This CDR3 has 15 residues. The CDR3 nucleotides are TGTTCCAGCATGACCCCGACAGTTATGAACACTGAAGCTTTCTTT. It yields the protein CSSMTPTVMNTEAFF.

This clone came up many times. The DNA of the CDR3 is TGTGCCAGCAGAACGCTACAGGGGTTAATTGGGACTGAAGCTTTCTTT. It translates to CASRTLQGLIGTEAFF. V is TRBV6-2 or TRBV6-3 and J is TRBJ1-1; 7 nucleotides match TRBD1. The CDR3 loop spans 16 amino acids. CDR1 is MNHEY, CDR2 SVGEGT, per germline. The junction had 15 bases not matched to a gene; V was cut back by 6 bases and J by 5 bases.

This clone showed up many times. The chain has TRBV6-6 and TRBJ2-5; 7 bases agree with TRBD1. Trimming took 0 bases from V and 1 from J; bases not matched to a gene: 8. There are 17 residues in the CDR3. Germline CDR1 and CDR2: MNHNY and SVGAGI (reference sequence). The CDR3: CASSYSTGTHSQETQYF. As DNA, the CDR3 is TGTGCCAGCAGTTACTCGACAGGGACCCACTCCCAAGAGACCCAGTACTTC.

On this clone itself: This may be a read error, as it is one base from a much larger clone. The chain uses TRBV5-1 and TRBJ1-1, with 7 positions matching TRBD1. CDR3 size: 13 residues. V dropped 0 bases and J dropped 9; count of bases not matched to a gene: 5. Germline V gene sequence: CDR1 SGHRS, CDR2 YFSETQ. CDR3 amino acids: CASSLDRGRKAFF. For the CDR3, the DNA is TGCGCCAGCAGCTTGGACAGGGGAAGGAAAGCTTTCTTT.

This clone came up many times. The chain recombines TRBV19 with TRBJ2-1; 8 bases line up with TRBD2. CDR1 is LNHDA, CDR2 SQIVND, per germline (reference sequence). Trimming removed 9 bases from V and 7 bases from J; junction bases left unmatched: 14. The length of the CDR3 is 15 residues. The CDR3 here is CASAYGGRIANEQFF. CDR3 sequence (DNA): TGTGCCAGCGCTTACGGCGGGAGGATAGCGAATGAGCAGTTCTTC.

This clone was counted many times. The chain couples TRBV11-2 to TRBJ2-1, with 10 bases fitting TRBD2. This CDR3 has 15 residues. V lost 5 bases, J lost 4 bases, and 5 bases stayed unmatched. Looked up from germline, CDR1 is SGHAT and CDR2 is FQNNGV. CDR3 region: CASSPSGRHYNEQFF. Written as DNA, the CDR3 is TGTGCCAGCAGCCCTAGCGGGAGACATTACAATGAGCAGTTCTTC.

This clone has a count of ten or more. The chain joins TRBV4-1 to TRBJ2-2; 7 positions agree with TRBD2. The CDR3 contains 16 residues. The germline V gene has CDR1 MGHRA and CDR2 YSYEKL. After removal of 1 base from V and 8 bases from J, the junction contained 10 bases not matched to a gene. The CDR3: CASSQVLAAARGELFF. CDR3 nucleotides: TGCGCCAGCAGCCAAGTTCTAGCGGCCGCGAGGGGGGAGCTGTTTTTT.

This clone has a count of ten or more. The rearrangement links TRBV6-1 to TRBJ2-3; D is uncertain. Trimming left V 5 bases short and J 3 bases short, with 15 bases between. Germline lookup yields CDR1 MNHNS and CDR2 SASEGT. The CDR3 has 15 amino acids. The DNA for the CDR3 is TGTGCCAGCAGTTCGCGGACCCGAAATACAGATACGCAGTATTTT. It is translated as CASSSRTRNTDTQYF.

This clone was detected ten times or more. CDR3 bases: TGTGCCAGCAGTTTAGACAGGGTCACTGAAGCTTTCTTT. Protein: CASSLDRVTEAFF. The chain uses TRBV12-3 or TRBV12-4 and TRBJ1-1, with a tentative D call TRBD1 (6 bases). V dropped 1 base and J dropped 4 bases, with 7 bases sitting between them. The CDR3 has 13 amino acids.